These 2 T cell receptor beta chains came from one sample sequenced in a study of T cells in Graves' hyperthyroidism and ophthalmopathy. TCR beta CDR3 sequences were amplified from RNA transcripts. An initial round of RT-PCR targeting the TCR CDR3 relied on the HTBI primer set. TCRdb processed the multiplex PCR reads anew with MiXCR; each CDR3 protein has one entry. This sample has about 290,000 distinct CDR3 sequences, with approximately 18% found just once. The specimen sequenced was blood. The receptor set was obtained from a man aged 45 to 65 with Graves' ophthalmopathy.

The chain is built from TRBV29-1 and TRBJ2-7; the match to TRBD2 covers 7 bases. Germline V gives CDR1 SQVTM, CDR2 ANQGSEA. The CDR3 is 14 amino acids. Losses at the gene ends were 0 bases for V and 2 bases for J; bases not matched to a gene: 4. CDR3 sequence reads: CSVEERETTYEQYF. The DNA of the CDR3 is TGCAGCGTTGAAGAGCGGGAGACCACCTACGAGCAGTACTTC.

V is TRBV2 and J is TRBJ1-3; 7 bases align to TRBD1. The CDR3 loop spans 13 amino acids. V shed 8 bases, J shed 8 bases, and the junction held 9 bases outside the gene matches. CDR1 is SNHLY and CDR2 is FYNNEI in the germline V gene. CDR3 DNA sequence: TGTGCCAGCGGGGCAGGGGGGCCGGACACCATATATTTT. Protein: CASGAGGPDTIYF.